The source of this T cell receptor (beta chain) is a study of blood T cell repertoires in COVID-19. Study-wide background: Sites across the United States, Italy and Spain contributed samples from acute and convalescent COVID-19. PBMCs, B-cell-depleted T cells, or T cells provided the cDNA or gDNA that made up the material.

Original methodology: Amplification from reference gene primers served as the basis for estimated nucleated cell counts. TCRdb's copy holds only in-frame clones and misses some; the assay was immunoSEQ multiplex PCR. The DNA gave D and trimming, while V, J and clone size come from that table. The sample has approximately 240,000 clones; approximately 84% are singletons. J gave up 11 bases and V 5 bases, and 7 bases lay outside the gene matches. This CDR3 region has 12 residues. This chain links TRBV12-3 or TRBV12-4 with TRBJ2-3, with 7 nucleotides matching TRBD1. This TCR derives from a woman aged 25 to 45 who had recovered from COVID-19. The specimen sequenced was peripheral blood. Written as DNA, the CDR3 is TGTGCCAGCAGTGCACAGGGGCCGCTGCAGTATTTT. Protein sequence: CASSAQGPLQYF.